Described below is a single TCR beta chain sequence and its context. Across 20 to 25 US areas, participants ranged in age from about 18 to 89 years. This sample is drawn from a study of blood T cell repertoires in COVID-19. Study-level background: Researchers got acute and convalescent COVID-19 samples from the United States, Italy and Spain. T cells, B-cell-depleted T cells, or PBMCs provided the cDNA or gDNA that served as material.

Trimming took 7 bases from V and 7 from J; bases not matched to a gene: 6. CDR3 size: 13 residues. The germline V gene encodes CDR1 SQVTM and CDR2 ANQGSEA. Libraries were prepared by immunoSEQ multiplex PCR; TCRdb keeps only in-frame clonotypes and omits some of them. The sample has some 250,000 clones, 70% to 90% seen once. The chain carries TRBV29-1 and TRBJ2-7; 14 nucleotides align to TRBD2. The source material was PBMCs or T cells enriched from blood (not recorded which). The sequence came from a woman in her forties or fifties who had recovered from COVID-19. The CDR3: CSGQTSGREEQYF. Here the CDR3 DNA reads TGCAGCGGGCAGACTAGCGGGAGGGAGGAGCAGTACTTC.